The rows below give T cell receptor beta chains drawn from one sample of a study of CD8 T cells in Susac syndrome. Each CDR3 protein is one row after TCRdb ran MiXCR on the immunoSEQ multiplex PCR reads. This sample has 200,000 to 250,000 distinct CDR3 sequences, with 92% found just once. What was sequenced was CD8+ T cells from PBMCs. These receptors were obtained from a human donor with multiple sclerosis. Each CDR3 is given with its conserved first and last residue. D genes are given only for firm matches. Clone size appears in some rows only: once, few, many, or a class for an expanded clone.

d_gene: TRBD2
v_gene: TRBV6-5
abundance: -
j_gene: TRBJ2-7
len: 15
CDR3aa: CASSFRLAESYEQYF
CDR3nt: TGTGCCAGCAGTTTTCGACTAGCGGAATCCTACGAGCAGTACTTC

d_gene: TRBD1
v_gene: TRBV9
abundance: -
j_gene: TRBJ2-7
len: 17
CDR3aa: CASSTSPYPGQGNEQYF
CDR3nt: TGTGCCAGCAGCACTTCGCCCTACCCGGGACAGGGAAACGAGCAGTACTTC

d_gene: -
v_gene: TRBV2
abundance: -
j_gene: TRBJ2-7
len: 16
CDR3aa: CASSEAMGDPRYEQYF
CDR3nt: TGTGCCAGCAGTGAAGCGATGGGGGACCCCCGGTACGAGCAGTACTTC

d_gene: -
v_gene: TRBV7-9
abundance: -
j_gene: TRBJ2-3
len: 14
CDR3aa: CASSFEASTDTQYF
CDR3nt: TGTGCCAGCAGCTTCGAAGCTAGCACAGATACGCAGTATTTT

d_gene: -
v_gene: TRBV19
abundance: -
j_gene: TRBJ1-1
len: 14
CDR3aa: CASSVYSSNTEAFF
CDR3nt: TGTGCCAGTAGTGTTTACAGTTCGAACACTGAAGCTTTCTTT

d_gene: -
v_gene: TRBV4-2
abundance: -
j_gene: TRBJ2-3
len: 17
CDR3aa: CASSQLTGLIATDTQYF
CDR3nt: TGTGCCAGCAGCCAGCTGACGGGGTTGATTGCCACAGATACGCAGTATTTT

d_gene: -
v_gene: TRBV5-4
abundance: few
j_gene: TRBJ2-7
len: 14
CDR3aa: CASSLGQATYEQYF
CDR3nt: TGTGCCAGCAGCTTGGGGCAGGCTACCTACGAGCAGTACTTC

d_gene: -
v_gene: TRBV27
abundance: -
j_gene: TRBJ2-7
len: 14
CDR3aa: CASSFAGKIYEQYF
CDR3nt: TGTGCCAGCAGTTTCGCAGGGAAAATCTACGAGCAGTACTTC

d_gene: TRBD2
v_gene: TRBV19
abundance: once
j_gene: TRBJ2-2
len: 16
CDR3aa: CASSIGGSWDTGELFF
CDR3nt: TGTGCCAGTAGTATCGGCGGGAGTTGGGACACCGGGGAGCTGTTTTTT

d_gene: TRBD2
v_gene: TRBV20-1
abundance: -
j_gene: TRBJ2-5
len: 14
CDR3aa: CSAGASGGQETQYF
CDR3nt: TGCAGTGCTGGGGCTAGCGGGGGCCAAGAGACCCAGTACTTC

d_gene: -
v_gene: TRBV21-1
abundance: once
j_gene: TRBJ2-7
len: 16
CDR3aa: CASSLTGLAATYEQYF
CDR3nt: TGTGCCAGCAGTCTCACCGGACTAGCGGCGACCTACGAGCAGTACTTC

d_gene: TRBD1
v_gene: TRBV10-2
abundance: -
j_gene: TRBJ2-7
len: 14
CDR3aa: CASTDRGWTYEQYF
CDR3nt: TGCGCCAGCACGGACAGGGGTTGGACCTACGAGCAGTACTTC

d_gene: -
v_gene: TRBV7-9
abundance: -
j_gene: TRBJ2-1
len: 13
CDR3aa: CASSSLLGGEQFF
CDR3nt: TGTGCCAGCAGCTCCCTTCTAGGCGGTGAGCAGTTCTTC

d_gene: TRBD2
v_gene: TRBV5-1
abundance: -
j_gene: TRBJ2-3
len: 15
CDR3aa: CASSLELAATDTQYF
CDR3nt: TGCGCCAGCAGCTTGGAACTAGCGGCCACAGATACGCAGTATTTT

d_gene: TRBD2
v_gene: TRBV11-2
abundance: -
j_gene: TRBJ2-7
len: 15
CDR3aa: CASSPRFRDGGGQYF
CDR3nt: TGTGCCAGCAGCCCGAGATTCCGGGACGGCGGGGGTCAGTACTTC

d_gene: -
v_gene: TRBV29-1
abundance: once
j_gene: TRBJ1-1
len: 15
CDR3aa: CSAQREGGGDTEAFF
CDR3nt: TGCAGCGCCCAGCGCGAGGGCGGAGGGGACACTGAAGCTTTCTTT

d_gene: TRBD2
v_gene: TRBV5-1
abundance: -
j_gene: TRBJ2-1
len: 16
CDR3aa: CASSSSSGISYNEQFF
CDR3nt: TGCGCCAGCAGCTCGTCTAGCGGGATCTCCTACAATGAGCAGTTCTTC

d_gene: TRBD1
v_gene: TRBV15
abundance: -
j_gene: TRBJ1-6
len: 15
CDR3aa: CATSRGQGRNTPLHF
CDR3nt: TGTGCCACCAGCAGAGGACAGGGGAGAAATACACCCCTCCACTTT

d_gene: -
v_gene: TRBV12-5
abundance: -
j_gene: TRBJ2-5
len: 13
CDR3aa: CASGLAPAETQYF
CDR3nt: TGTGCTAGTGGTTTGGCTCCGGCAGAGACCCAGTACTTC

d_gene: -
v_gene: TRBV11-1
abundance: -
j_gene: TRBJ2-1
len: 13
CDR3aa: CASSPLINNEQFF
CDR3nt: TGTGCCAGCAGCCCCTTGATTAACAATGAGCAGTTCTTC

d_gene: -
v_gene: TRBV15
abundance: -
j_gene: TRBJ1-1
len: 14
CDR3aa: CATSRDGGTLEAFF
CDR3nt: TGTGCCACCAGCAGAGATGGGGGGACACTTGAAGCTTTCTTT

d_gene: -
v_gene: TRBV5-6
abundance: -
j_gene: TRBJ2-7
len: 19
CDR3aa: CASSLRVYGGEWRSYEQYF
CDR3nt: TGTGCCAGCAGCTTGAGAGTGTATGGGGGCGAGTGGCGATCCTACGAGCAGTACTTC

d_gene: -
v_gene: TRBV12-3/TRBV12-4
abundance: few
j_gene: TRBJ2-7
len: 13
CDR3aa: CASSLGLPYEQYF
CDR3nt: TGTGCCAGCAGTTTAGGGCTCCCATACGAGCAGTACTTC

d_gene: -
v_gene: TRBV2
abundance: -
j_gene: TRBJ2-6
len: 17
CDR3aa: CASSAISPSSGANVLTF
CDR3nt: TGTGCCAGCAGTGCAATCTCCCCCAGCTCTGGGGCCAACGTCCTGACTTTC

d_gene: TRBD2
v_gene: TRBV25-1
abundance: -
j_gene: TRBJ2-1
len: 16
CDR3aa: CASSEYRSGGAREQFF
CDR3nt: TGTGCCAGCAGTGAATATCGTAGCGGGGGGGCGAGAGAGCAGTTCTTC

d_gene: -
v_gene: TRBV6-5
abundance: -
j_gene: TRBJ2-7
len: 16
CDR3aa: CASSYSTGSDSYEQYF
CDR3nt: TGTGCCAGCAGTTACTCGACGGGGTCGGATTCCTACGAGCAGTACTTC

d_gene: TRBD1
v_gene: TRBV18
abundance: -
j_gene: TRBJ2-4
len: 15
CDR3aa: CASSPFSGQGHIQYF
CDR3nt: TGTGCCAGCTCACCATTCAGCGGACAGGGTCACATTCAGTACTTC

d_gene: -
v_gene: TRBV7-8
abundance: once
j_gene: TRBJ1-3
len: 14
CDR3aa: CASTPVGGGNTIYF
CDR3nt: TGTGCCAGCACCCCCGTGGGAGGGGGAAACACCATATATTTT

d_gene: TRBD1
v_gene: TRBV29-1
abundance: -
j_gene: TRBJ1-2
len: 12
CDR3aa: CSVHGDSYGYTF
CDR3nt: TGCAGCGTGCATGGGGACAGCTATGGCTACACCTTC

d_gene: -
v_gene: TRBV9
abundance: -
j_gene: TRBJ2-7
len: 13
CDR3aa: CASSVGAEYEQYF
CDR3nt: TGTGCCAGCAGCGTAGGGGCCGAATACGAGCAGTACTTC

d_gene: TRBD1
v_gene: TRBV25-1
abundance: -
j_gene: TRBJ1-2
len: 16
CDR3aa: CASSEWGGGADYGYTF
CDR3nt: TGTGCCAGCAGTGAATGGGGAGGGGGCGCAGACTATGGCTACACCTTC

d_gene: -
v_gene: TRBV28
abundance: -
j_gene: TRBJ1-4
len: 15
CDR3aa: CASSPRQGGNEKLFF
CDR3nt: TGTGCCAGCAGTCCTCGCCAGGGTGGAAATGAAAAACTGTTTTTT

d_gene: TRBD2
v_gene: TRBV5-6
abundance: -
j_gene: TRBJ2-7
len: 14
CDR3aa: CASSLGLAVFEQYF
CDR3nt: TGTGCCAGCAGCTTGGGACTAGCGGTGTTTGAGCAGTACTTC

d_gene: -
v_gene: TRBV7-9
abundance: -
j_gene: TRBJ2-5
len: 16
CDR3aa: CASSLEDWGSQETQYF
CDR3nt: TGTGCCAGCAGCTTAGAGGACTGGGGATCCCAAGAGACCCAGTACTTC

d_gene: TRBD2
v_gene: TRBV6-5
abundance: -
j_gene: TRBJ2-3
len: 14
CDR3aa: CASSYGSGGPTQYF
CDR3nt: TGTGCCAGCAGTTATGGTAGCGGGGGGCCCACGCAGTATTTT

d_gene: -
v_gene: TRBV5-1
abundance: -
j_gene: TRBJ2-7
len: 15
CDR3aa: CASSLVSGGLYEQYF
CDR3nt: TGCGCCAGCAGCTTGGTGTCTGGAGGGCTCTACGAGCAGTACTTC

d_gene: -
v_gene: TRBV9
abundance: -
j_gene: TRBJ2-3
len: 17
CDR3aa: CASSVEPEATSTDTQYF
CDR3nt: TGTGCCAGCAGCGTAGAACCTGAGGCGACTAGCACAGATACGCAGTATTTT

d_gene: -
v_gene: TRBV9
abundance: -
j_gene: TRBJ2-7
len: 15
CDR3aa: CASSVEWGPPHEQYF
CDR3nt: TGTGCCAGCAGCGTAGAGTGGGGGCCTCCCCACGAGCAGTACTTC

d_gene: -
v_gene: TRBV5-1
abundance: -
j_gene: TRBJ1-5
len: 14
CDR3aa: CASSSTGPPQPQHF
CDR3nt: TGCGCCAGCAGTTCTACCGGGCCCCCTCAGCCCCAGCATTTT

d_gene: -
v_gene: TRBV12-3/TRBV12-4
abundance: once
j_gene: TRBJ2-1
len: 16
CDR3aa: CASAPRWRTVYNEQFF
CDR3nt: TGTGCCAGCGCTCCCCGCTGGAGGACGGTCTACAATGAGCAGTTCTTC

d_gene: TRBD1
v_gene: TRBV6-2/TRBV6-3
abundance: -
j_gene: TRBJ1-2
len: 15
CDR3aa: CASSYVQGERYGYTF
CDR3nt: TGTGCCAGCAGTTACGTGCAGGGGGAACGGTATGGCTACACCTTC

d_gene: TRBD2
v_gene: TRBV29-1
abundance: -
j_gene: TRBJ2-7
len: 15
CDR3aa: CSAQGLAESSYEQYF
CDR3nt: TGCAGCGCCCAGGGACTAGCGGAAAGCTCCTACGAGCAGTACTTC

d_gene: TRBD2
v_gene: TRBV5-1
abundance: -
j_gene: TRBJ2-1
len: 19
CDR3aa: CASSLPSWTSGRAKDEQFF
CDR3nt: TGCGCCAGCAGCTTGCCGTCCTGGACTAGCGGGAGGGCCAAGGATGAGCAGTTCTTC

d_gene: -
v_gene: TRBV20-1
abundance: -
j_gene: TRBJ1-1
len: 16
CDR3aa: CSARQGYGSLDTEAFF
CDR3nt: TGCAGTGCTAGACAGGGGTATGGGTCCTTAGACACTGAAGCTTTCTTT

d_gene: TRBD1
v_gene: TRBV4-3
abundance: -
j_gene: TRBJ2-1
len: 15
CDR3aa: CASSQGGQVYNEQFF
CDR3nt: TGCGCCAGCAGCCAAGGAGGACAGGTTTACAATGAGCAGTTCTTC

d_gene: -
v_gene: TRBV29-1
abundance: once
j_gene: TRBJ2-4
len: 12
CDR3aa: CSVRTDKNIQYF
CDR3nt: TGCAGCGTCAGGACAGACAAAAACATTCAGTACTTC

d_gene: TRBD2
v_gene: TRBV29-1
abundance: -
j_gene: TRBJ2-2
len: 13
CDR3aa: CSVTGLAVGELFF
CDR3nt: TGCAGCGTTACAGGACTAGCGGTCGGGGAGCTGTTTTTT

d_gene: -
v_gene: TRBV28
abundance: once
j_gene: TRBJ2-4
len: 17
CDR3aa: CASSSFRVGGAKNIQYF
CDR3nt: TGTGCCAGCAGTTCGTTCCGTGTAGGGGGAGCCAAAAACATTCAGTACTTC

d_gene: TRBD2
v_gene: TRBV11-2
abundance: -
j_gene: TRBJ2-5
len: 18
CDR3aa: CASSLEGLAGGSQETQYF
CDR3nt: TGTGCCAGCAGCTTAGAAGGGCTAGCGGGGGGTTCCCAAGAGACCCAGTACTTC

d_gene: -
v_gene: TRBV12-3/TRBV12-4
abundance: -
j_gene: TRBJ1-1
len: 12
CDR3aa: CASSLWRTEAFF
CDR3nt: TGTGCCAGCAGTTTGTGGCGGACTGAAGCTTTCTTT

d_gene: -
v_gene: TRBV20-1
abundance: -
j_gene: TRBJ2-1
len: 14
CDR3aa: CSARARGSRDEQFF
CDR3nt: TGCAGTGCTAGAGCGAGGGGTAGCAGGGATGAGCAGTTCTTC

d_gene: TRBD2
v_gene: TRBV9
abundance: -
j_gene: TRBJ2-1
len: 14
CDR3aa: CASEGTSAYNEQFF
CDR3nt: TGTGCCAGCGAAGGGACTAGCGCGTACAATGAGCAGTTCTTC

d_gene: -
v_gene: TRBV4-3
abundance: once
j_gene: TRBJ2-1
len: 16
CDR3aa: CASSQDPLDRDNEQFF
CDR3nt: TGCGCCAGCAGCCAAGATCCGTTGGACAGAGACAATGAGCAGTTCTTC

d_gene: -
v_gene: TRBV4-1
abundance: -
j_gene: TRBJ2-6
len: 16
CDR3aa: CASSQDGYGGANVLTF
CDR3nt: TGCGCCAGCAGCCAAGACGGGTATGGCGGGGCCAACGTCCTGACTTTC

d_gene: -
v_gene: TRBV12-3/TRBV12-4
abundance: -
j_gene: TRBJ1-2
len: 14
CDR3aa: CASSAARQVAGYTF
CDR3nt: TGTGCCAGCAGTGCGGCAAGACAGGTAGCTGGCTACACCTTC

d_gene: -
v_gene: TRBV7-9
abundance: -
j_gene: TRBJ2-7
len: 12
CDR3aa: CASSLPRGEQYF
CDR3nt: TGTGCCAGCAGCCTCCCCAGAGGCGAGCAGTACTTC

d_gene: -
v_gene: TRBV27
abundance: -
j_gene: TRBJ2-3
len: 15
CDR3aa: CASSQARFSTDTQYF
CDR3nt: TGTGCCAGCAGTCAAGCACGGTTTAGCACAGATACGCAGTATTTT

d_gene: -
v_gene: TRBV12-5
abundance: -
j_gene: TRBJ2-5
len: 13
CDR3aa: CATTGQPQETQYF
CDR3nt: TGTGCTACAACCGGGCAGCCACAAGAGACCCAGTACTTC

d_gene: -
v_gene: TRBV9
abundance: -
j_gene: TRBJ1-2
len: 15
CDR3aa: CASSVASGPNYGYTF
CDR3nt: TGTGCCAGCAGCGTAGCATCCGGGCCTAACTATGGCTACACCTTC

d_gene: TRBD2
v_gene: TRBV29-1
abundance: -
j_gene: TRBJ2-1
len: 16
CDR3aa: CSVPPGLGGAYNEQFF
CDR3nt: TGCAGCGTACCCCCGGGACTAGGAGGAGCCTACAATGAGCAGTTCTTC